One T cell receptor (beta chain) is described in this entry. What it binds is unknown. In germline, CDR1 is SGHVS, CDR2 FQNEAQ. The CDR3 sequence is 13 residues long. V was shortened by 3 bases and J by 8 bases, with 11 bases between the two germline ends. This sample is part of a study of T cells after yellow fever vaccination. Overall study results and limits: Relatively few clonotypes were ones that appeared in both CD4 and CD8 compartments.

A universal primer site and UMIs were added as TCR cDNA was made by 5'RACE template switching. Each CDR3 protein gets one entry after TCRdb re-called the 5' RACE reads with MiXCR. The sample lists approximately 580,000 distinct CDR3 sequences, about 17% occurring once. The source is a man aged 18 to 29 who received the YFV17D yellow fever vaccine. The genes are TRBV7-8 and TRBJ1-5; D uncertain. The sequences come from PBMCs, collected 5 days after the first yellow fever vaccination. The chain's CDR3 is CASSFGVTEPQHF. CDR3 bases: TGTGCCAGCAGCTTTGGGGTAACGGAGCCCCAGCATTTT.